These 14 T cell receptor beta chains were all obtained from the same sample, sequenced in a study of shared clonotypes between healthy human individuals. Some clones are missing from TCRdb's copy, which holds only in-frame ones; the method was immunoSEQ multiplex PCR. The repertoire has about 190,000 clones, roughly 70% of them found once; the top ten carry more than 9%. Sequences were obtained from memory CD4+ T cells sorted from blood. Subset given: CD45RA-negative fraction. These receptors originate from a man aged 30 to 39 in good health.

The table lists this clone with many counts. The rearrangement joins TRBV4-1 to TRBJ2-7; 7 nucleotides match TRBD1. Germline-derived CDR1 and CDR2 are MGHRA and YSYEKL. The V segment lost 1 base and the J segment 5 bases; nucleotides outside the gene matches: 14. The CDR3 contains 17 residues. The CDR3 nucleotides are TGCGCCAGCAGCCAAGGCCCAGCAGGGGGAGTCAAAAACGAGCAGTACTTC. This translates into CASSQGPAGGVKNEQYF.

This rearrangement joins TRBV10-3 to TRBJ2-7; the match to TRBD2 covers 9 bases. The CDR3 spans 13 residues. CDR1 is ENHRY, CDR2 SYGVKD, per germline. V lost 7 bases to trimming and J lost 5 bases; unmatched junction nucleotides: 6. The CDR3 loop is CAITGLANHEQYF. The CDR3 DNA is TGTGCCATCACCGGACTAGCGAATCACGAGCAGTACTTC.

The rearrangement links TRBV5-1 to TRBJ1-1; tentative D call: TRBD1 (6 bases). This CDR3 region has 15 residues. V lost 3 bases and J 4 bases, leaving 16 bases between the germline ends. CDR1 is SGHRS, CDR2 YFSETQ, per germline. CDR3 coding DNA: TGCGCCAGCAGCTGGACGGGGGCAGAAGGCACTGAAGCTTTCTTT. It encodes CASSWTGAEGTEAFF.

The V call is TRBV9, the J call TRBJ2-2; 7 nucleotides agree with TRBD2. CDR1 and CDR2 from the germline V gene are SGDLS and YYNGEE. The CDR3 totals 16 residues. V trimming: 0 bases; J trimming: 4 bases; junction bases outside the gene matches: 6. CDR3: CASSVGLADPTGELFF. The CDR3 nucleotides read TGTGCCAGCAGCGTAGGTCTAGCGGATCCCACCGGGGAGCTGTTTTTT. Full variable domain (rest looked up from reference TRBV9 and TRBJ2-2): DSGVTQTPKHLITATGQRVTLRCSPRSGDLSVYWYQQSLDQGLQFLIQYYNGEERAKGNILERFSAQQFPDLHSELNLSSLELGDSALYFCASSVGLADPTGELFFGEGSRLTVL.

The J gene is TRBJ2-1, the V gene TRBV18, with no clear D. Between the trimmed V and J ends, which lost 6 bases and 0 bases, there was a span of 12 bases. This CDR3 has 15 residues. Germline-derived CDR1 and CDR2 are KGHSH and LQKENI. The CDR3 region is CASSSAASSYNEQFF. CDR3 nucleotide sequence: TGTGCCAGCTCTTCAGCCGCGAGCTCCTACAATGAGCAGTTCTTC.

This chain links TRBV5-6 with TRBJ2-1; TRBD1 matches 9 bases. After removal of 5 bases from V and 4 bases from J, the junction contained 7 bases not matched to a gene. The CDR3 is 15 amino acids. Germline loops: CDR1 SGHDT, CDR2 YYEEEE. CDR3 coding DNA: TGTGCCAGCAGTTACAGGGGGCGGGCATACAATGAGCAGTTCTTC. Protein sequence: CASSYRGRAYNEQFF.

This clone occurred a few times. The V and J genes are TRBV27 and TRBJ1-2; perhaps TRBD1 as D (5 bases). The CDR3 has 13 amino acids. Germline-derived CDR1 and CDR2 are MNHEY and SMNVEV (reference sequence). Trimming pared 2 bases from V and 6 bases from J, leaving 10 bases between. CDR3 DNA sequence: TGTGCCAGCAGTTTAGGCAGGGATGATGGCTACACCTTC. It codes for CASSLGRDDGYTF.

The V gene is TRBV28, the J gene TRBJ1-3, with D unclear. Trimming pared 6 bases from V and 1 base from J, leaving 10 bases between. Germline CDR1 and CDR2: MDHEN and SYDVKM. The length of the CDR3 is 14 residues. The CDR3 bases are TGTGCCAGCAGCACGTCTTCATCTGGAAACACCATATATTTT. This codes for CASSTSSSGNTIYF.

This clone was seen repeatedly, ten times or more. The CDR3 protein is CATVSVAGGSGGEQFF. DNA for the CDR3: TGTGCCACCGTCTCGGTAGCGGGAGGGAGCGGTGGTGAGCAGTTCTTC. This chain joins TRBV2 and TRBJ2-1, with 11 bases identical to TRBD2. The ends lost 10 bases at V and 9 bases at J; junction bases unmatched: 17. The CDR3 totals 16 residues. The germline V gene encodes CDR1 SNHLY and CDR2 FYNNEI.

This clone has just one count. The chain has TRBV5-1 and TRBJ2-3, with D maybe TRBD2 (5 bases). Trimming cost V 5 bases and J 4 bases, with 14 bases left between them. The CDR3 totals 14 residues. CDR1 and CDR2 (germline): SGHRS, YFSETQ. The CDR3 is CASRGFGEPDTQYF. As DNA, the CDR3 is TGCGCCAGCAGGGGCTTCGGGGAGCCAGATACGCAGTATTTT. The full variable domain, in which reference TRBV5-1 and TRBJ2-3 provide the parts outside the CDR3, is KAGVTQTPRYLIKTRGQQVTLSCSPISGHRSVSWYQQTPGQGLQFLFEYFSETQRNKGNFPGRFSGRQFSNSRSEMNVSTLELGDSALYLCASRGFGEPDTQYFGPGTRLTVL.

This chain connects TRBV28 to TRBJ1-5; TRBD1 matches at 7 bases. There are 16 residues in the CDR3. Germline lookup yields CDR1 MDHEN and CDR2 SYDVKM. J was trimmed by 1 base and V by 4 bases; bases with no gene match: 7. The CDR3 bases are TGTGCCAGCAGTTACGCAGGGGGTGGAAGCAATCAGCCCCAGCATTTT. Amino acid sequence: CASSYAGGGSNQPQHF.

The rearrangement uses TRBV29-1 and TRBJ2-7; D may be TRBD1 (6 bases). Germline CDR1 SQVTM, CDR2 ANQGSEA. The CDR3 sequence is 14 residues long. V gave up 6 bases and J gave up 2 bases, with 17 bases separating them. The CDR3 sequence is CSVKNRASAYEQYF. The CDR3 DNA reads as TGCAGCGTAAAAAACAGGGCCTCGGCCTACGAGCAGTACTTC.

V gene TRBV19 combines with J gene TRBJ1-5; no clear D gene. The length of the CDR3 is 16 residues. Germline CDR1 LNHDA, CDR2 SQIVND (reference sequence). Between the trimmed V and J ends, which lost 3 bases and 8 bases, there was a span of 20 bases. This chain's CDR3 is CASSMRSLQSNEPQHF. The CDR3 coding sequence is TGTGCCAGTAGTATGAGGAGCCTCCAATCTAATGAGCCCCAGCATTTT.

The gene calls are TRBV9 and TRBJ2-7; 8 bases fit TRBD2. CDR3 length equals 14 residues. V trimming: 2 bases; J trimming: 1 base; junction bases outside the gene matches: 2. Germline CDR1 SGDLS, CDR2 YYNGEE. The CDR3 reads CASSVRGGSYEQYF. Here the CDR3 DNA reads TGTGCCAGCAGCGTCCGGGGGGGTTCCTACGAGCAGTACTTC. Complete variable domain (other parts from reference TRBV9 and TRBJ2-7): DSGVTQTPKHLITATGQRVTLRCSPRSGDLSVYWYQQSLDQGLQFLIQYYNGEERAKGNILERFSAQQFPDLHSELNLSSLELGDSALYFCASSVRGGSYEQYFGPGTRLTVT.